A single sample gave rise to the 5 T cell receptor beta chains below, sequenced in a study of shared clonotypes between healthy human individuals. Using immunoSEQ multiplex PCR, the repertoire was profiled, and TCRdb retains in-frame clones only, with some absent. Of some 2.1 million clones listed, about 95% are singletons. The naive CD8 population came from CD45RO-negative cells selected for CCR7, without terminally differentiated effector memory CD45RA+ cells. Sequenced sample: naive CD8+ T cells sorted from blood. These receptors were obtained from a young man in good health.

As to this clone: Different DNA sequences within this sample yield the same CDR3. The V call is TRBV7-9, the J call TRBJ1-1, with D unresolved. Germline V lookup: CDR1 SEHNR, CDR2 FQNEAQ (reference sequence). CDR3 length: 13 residues. Trimming took 5 bases from V and 4 from J, leaving 11 bases between them. CDR3 in amino acids: CASSTGPGTEAFF. CDR3 DNA: TGTGCCAGCAGCACTGGGCCTGGCACTGAAGCTTTCTTT.

This chain uses TRBV7-2 with TRBJ1-2; 8 positions agree with TRBD1. J gave up 4 bases and V 0 bases, and 1 base lay outside the gene matches. There are 14 residues in the CDR3. From germline, CDR1 is SGHTA and CDR2 FQGNSA. The DNA of the CDR3 is TGTGCCAGCAGCTTAGCACAGGGGGGCTATGGCTACACCTTC. Translated, it gives CASSLAQGGYGYTF.

The rearrangement links TRBV7-2 to TRBJ2-7, with D hard to call. CDR1 is SGHTA, CDR2 FQGNSA, per germline. The CDR3 loop spans 15 amino acids. The ends were cut back, 1 base at V and 1 base at J, with 11 bases in the middle. CDR3 sequence: CASSLDVGGSYEQYF. The DNA of the CDR3 is TGTGCCAGCAGCTTAGATGTGGGCGGTTCCTACGAGCAGTACTTC.

The rearrangement joins TRBV29-1 to TRBJ2-1; possibly TRBD1 for D (5 bases). Germline V gene lookup returns CDR1 SQVTM and CDR2 ANQGSEA. CDR3 size: 13 residues. V was clipped by 3 bases and J by 9 bases, with 15 bases between them. The CDR3 DNA is TGCAGCGTTGAGGTGGTAGGGGCCGGTGAGCAGTTCTTC. Translated, it gives CSVEVVGAGEQFF.

This chain connects TRBV6-1 to TRBJ2-7; perhaps TRBD2 as D (6 bases). This CDR3 has 15 residues. Germline CDR1 reads MNHNS; CDR2 reads SASEGT. Trimming left V 1 base short and J 1 base short, with 11 bases between. The DNA for the CDR3 is TGTGCCAGCAGTGAAGTAATAGCGGTATCCTACGAGCAGTACTTC. Its translation: CASSEVIAVSYEQYF.